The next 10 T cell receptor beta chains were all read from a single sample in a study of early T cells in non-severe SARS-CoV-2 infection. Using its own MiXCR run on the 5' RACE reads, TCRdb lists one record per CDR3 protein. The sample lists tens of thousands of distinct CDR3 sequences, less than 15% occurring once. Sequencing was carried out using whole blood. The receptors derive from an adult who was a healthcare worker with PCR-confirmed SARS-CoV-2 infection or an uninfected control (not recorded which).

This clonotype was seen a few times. CDR3 DNA: TGTGCCAGCAGCTTAGGCGCTGTCGTCGAGCAGTACTTC. It translates to CASSLGAVVEQYF. The V and J genes are TRBV7-2 and TRBJ2-7; D uncertain. Germline loops: CDR1 SGHTA, CDR2 FQGNSA. The CDR3 totals 13 residues. Trimming cost V 1 base and J 6 bases, with 10 bases left between them. Complete variable domain (other parts from reference TRBV7-2 and TRBJ2-7): GAGVSQSPSNKVTEKGKDVELRCDPISGHTALYWYRQSLGQGLEFLIYFQGNSAPDKSGLPSDRFSAERTGGSVSTLTIQRTQQEDSAVYLCASSLGAVVEQYFGPGTRLTVT.

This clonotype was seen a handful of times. The CDR3 DNA follows: TGTGCCAGCAGCGCCGGACTGCCAGCCTACGAGCAGTACTTC. It translates to CASSAGLPAYEQYF. The chain combines TRBV7-9 with TRBJ2-7, with a tentative D call TRBD2 (5 bases). CDR3 length: 14 amino acids. Germline lookup yields CDR1 SEHNR and CDR2 FQNEAQ (reference sequence). V was pared by 5 bases and J by 2 bases, with 13 bases between.

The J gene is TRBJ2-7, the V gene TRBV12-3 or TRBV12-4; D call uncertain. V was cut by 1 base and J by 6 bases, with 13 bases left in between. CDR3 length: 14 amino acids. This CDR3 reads CASSLVDSLGEQYF. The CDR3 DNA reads TGTGCCAGCAGTTTAGTGGATTCGCTGGGCGAGCAGTACTTC.

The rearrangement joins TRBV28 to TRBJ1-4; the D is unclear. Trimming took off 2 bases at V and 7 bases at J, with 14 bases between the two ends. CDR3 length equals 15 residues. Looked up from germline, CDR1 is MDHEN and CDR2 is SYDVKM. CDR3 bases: TGTGCCAGCAGTTTAGTGGGCGCCGGTTCTGAAAAACTGTTTTTT. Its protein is CASSLVGAGSEKLFF.

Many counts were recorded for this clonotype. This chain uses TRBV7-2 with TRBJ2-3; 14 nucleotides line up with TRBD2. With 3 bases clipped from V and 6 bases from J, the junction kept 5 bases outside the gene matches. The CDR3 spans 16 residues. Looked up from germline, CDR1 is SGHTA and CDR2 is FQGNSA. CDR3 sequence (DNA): TGTGCCAGCAGCTTCCGACTAGCGGGAGGGGGGGATACGCAGTATTTT. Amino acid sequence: CASSFRLAGGGDTQYF.

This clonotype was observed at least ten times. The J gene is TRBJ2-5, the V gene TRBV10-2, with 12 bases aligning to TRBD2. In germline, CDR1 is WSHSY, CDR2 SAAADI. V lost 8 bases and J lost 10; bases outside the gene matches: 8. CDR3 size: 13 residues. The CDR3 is CASSDRTSGVQYF. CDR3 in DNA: TGCGCCAGCTCTGACAGGACTAGCGGGGTCCAGTACTTC.

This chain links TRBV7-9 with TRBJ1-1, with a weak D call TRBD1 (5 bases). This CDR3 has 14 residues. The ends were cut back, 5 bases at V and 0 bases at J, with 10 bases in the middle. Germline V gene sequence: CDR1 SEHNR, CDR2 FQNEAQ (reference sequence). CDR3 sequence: CASSQRGLNTEAFF. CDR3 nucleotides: TGTGCCAGCAGCCAAAGGGGTCTGAACACTGAAGCTTTCTTT.

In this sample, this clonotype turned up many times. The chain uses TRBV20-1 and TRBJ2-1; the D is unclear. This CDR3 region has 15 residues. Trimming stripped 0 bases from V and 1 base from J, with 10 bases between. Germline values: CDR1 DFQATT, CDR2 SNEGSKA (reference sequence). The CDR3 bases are TGCAGTGCTAGAGATCGGCAGACTTCCTACAATGAGCAGTTCTTC. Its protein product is CSARDRQTSYNEQFF.

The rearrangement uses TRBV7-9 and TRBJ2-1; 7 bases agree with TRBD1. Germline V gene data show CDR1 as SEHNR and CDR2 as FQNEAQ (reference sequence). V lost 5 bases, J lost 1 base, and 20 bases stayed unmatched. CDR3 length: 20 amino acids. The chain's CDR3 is CASSTPPSNRGSRSYNEQFF. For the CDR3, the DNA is TGTGCCAGCAGCACCCCTCCCTCTAACAGGGGCTCACGTTCCTACAATGAGCAGTTCTTC.

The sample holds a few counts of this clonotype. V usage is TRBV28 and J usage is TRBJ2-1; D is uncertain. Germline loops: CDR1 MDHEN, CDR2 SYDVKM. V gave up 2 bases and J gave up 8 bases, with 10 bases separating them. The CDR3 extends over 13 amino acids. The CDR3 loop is CASSLPLPDEQFF. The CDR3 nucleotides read TGTGCCAGCAGTTTACCCCTCCCTGATGAGCAGTTCTTC.